Below, 10 T cell receptor beta chains from the same sample are listed, as sequenced in a study of shared clonotypes between healthy human individuals. Clones were read by immunoSEQ multiplex PCR, and TCRdb kept only the in-frame ones, dropping some. The sample carries more than 500,000 clones, roughly 95% recorded once. The naive CD8 population came from CD45RO-negative cells selected for CCR7, without terminally differentiated effector memory CD45RA+ cells. Sequencing was performed on naive CD8+ T cells sorted from blood. These receptors all come from a woman aged 25 to 39 in good health.

The CDR3 spells CASSYEGDEQFF. Written as DNA, the CDR3 is TGTGCCAGCAGCTACGAAGGAGATGAGCAGTTCTTC. The chain recombines TRBV5-6 with TRBJ2-1; D not resolved. Looked up from germline, CDR1 is SGHDT and CDR2 is YYEEEE. The ends were cut back, 3 bases at V and 8 bases at J, with 9 bases in the middle. The CDR3 sequence is 12 residues long.

V usage is TRBV27 and J usage is TRBJ1-2; the D gene is possibly TRBD1 (6 bases). The germline CDR1 and CDR2 sequences are MNHEY and SMNVEV (reference sequence). V dropped 4 bases and J dropped 0 bases, with 12 bases sitting between them. This CDR3 spans 15 amino acids. CDR3 region: CASSYRQAANYGYTF. DNA for the CDR3: TGTGCCAGCAGTTATCGACAGGCCGCTAACTATGGCTACACCTTC.

The chain employs TRBV14 and TRBJ2-7; D call uncertain. Between the trimmed V and J ends, which lost 1 base and 6 bases, there was a span of 10 bases. The CDR3 extends over 13 amino acids. CDR1 SGHDN and CDR2 FVKESK come from the germline V gene. For the CDR3, the DNA is TGTGCCAGCAGCCAAGCGATGGGGTCCGAGCAGTACTTC. Translation gives CASSQAMGSEQYF.

The chain couples TRBV27 to TRBJ1-2; D not certain. The CDR3 is 13 residues long. V shed 3 bases and J shed 6 bases, with 11 bases lying between them. Germline values: CDR1 MNHEY, CDR2 SMNVEV (reference sequence). CDR3 protein: CASSFSGGNGYTF. CDR3 DNA: TGTGCCAGCAGTTTTTCCGGAGGGAATGGCTACACCTTC.

With respect to this clone: This CDR3 is also generated by other DNA sequences in the sample. The CDR3 loop reads CASSLGTSEAFF. CDR3 DNA: TGTGCCAGCAGCCTCGGGACTTCTGAAGCTTTCTTT. V is TRBV7-9 and J is TRBJ1-1; perhaps TRBD1 as D (5 bases). The CDR3 has 12 amino acids. Germline V gene lookup returns CDR1 SEHNR and CDR2 FQNEAQ (reference sequence). V shed 5 bases and J shed 6 bases, with 10 bases lying between them.

J is TRBJ1-1 and V is TRBV15; D perhaps matches TRBD1 (5 bases). This CDR3 is built from 15 residues. Germline assignment: CDR1 LNHNV and CDR2 YYDKDF (reference sequence). Trimming removed 2 bases at V and 3 bases at J, with 13 bases between. The CDR3 spells CATSRISGLDTEAFF. CDR3 sequence (DNA): TGTGCCACCAGCAGAATTTCAGGGTTGGACACTGAAGCTTTCTTT.

This clone was seen a single time. The chain joins TRBV4-1 to TRBJ1-3; TRBD1 agrees at 10 bases. Germline loops: CDR1 MGHRA, CDR2 YSYEKL. This CDR3 has 22 residues. V shed 2 bases and J 0 bases; nucleotides not matched to a gene: 19. CDR3 DNA: TGCGCCAGCAGCCAAACCACACACCCGGGACAGGGGATCGTACTCTCTGGAAACACCATATATTTT. Amino acid sequence: CASSQTTHPGQGIVLSGNTIYF.

The table lists this clone with a count of one. The chain links TRBV29-1 to TRBJ2-5, with 10 bases lining up with TRBD2. With 7 bases clipped from V and 7 bases from J, the junction kept 12 bases outside the gene matches. In germline, CDR1 is SQVTM, CDR2 ANQGSEA. This CDR3 contains 14 residues. The CDR3, as DNA: TGCAGCGCTGCCTCTAGCGGGGGAGGGAGGACCCAGTACTTC. Protein sequence: CSAASSGGGRTQYF. Drawing the rest from reference TRBV29-1 and TRBJ2-5, the complete variable domain is SAVISQKPSRDICQRGTSLTIQCQVDSQVTMMFWYRQQPGQSLTLIATANQGSEATYESGFVIDKFPISRPNLTFSTLTVSNMSPEDSSIYLCSAASSGGGRTQYFGPGTRLLVL.

The genes are TRBV5-3 and TRBJ1-5, with 8 nucleotides matching TRBD1. TRBV5-3 is an open reading frame whose function is uncertain. V was pared by 2 bases and J by 3 bases, with 7 bases of the junction left unmatched. The CDR3 spans 16 residues. CDR3: CARSFGQGEDNQPQHF. Here the CDR3 DNA reads TGTGCCAGAAGCTTTGGACAGGGTGAGGACAATCAGCCCCAGCATTTT.

V is TRBV4-2 and J is TRBJ1-3; no firm D call. Germline CDR1 LGHNA, CDR2 YNFKEQ. V shed 0 bases and J shed 0 bases, with 24 bases lying between them. CDR3 length: 21 amino acids. CDR3: CASSQDRNSQILMPSGNTIYF. The CDR3 nucleotides are TGTGCCAGCAGCCAAGACCGGAACAGCCAAATACTAATGCCCTCTGGAAACACCATATATTTT.